This T cell receptor (beta chain) comes out of a study of CD8 T cells in Susac syndrome (dated by TCRdb to between 2018 and 2020). Context from the whole study: Of the Susac syndrome patients who were sequenced, under 10 were in clinical remission while six had clinically active disease. Whether CD8+ T cell activation and differentiation in Susac syndrome was antigen driven was tested using repertoire sequencing. Susac syndrome patients were therapy-naive, on corticosteroids (some also receiving IVIg), or on IVIg alone at blood withdrawal.

This clonotype was recorded once. Its specific antigen is unknown. Base qualities are not recorded, but no much larger clone differs from it by a single base. Evidence from one read is weak. RNA was extracted using the RNeasy kit, and roughly 0.5 to 1 ug of the RNA was reverse transcribed with random hexamers. The immunoSEQ multiplex PCR assay, which covers 54 Vbeta and 13 Jbeta segments, was used to amplify TCR beta CDR3 regions. Bias from PCR amplification was corrected by using a synthetic template baseline for primer optimization and for computational correction. As for the authors' bioinformatics: Reads were annotated to V, D and J genes according to IMGT and were analyzed with immunoSEQ Analyzer, with only productive sequences retained. Clonality was calculated as one minus the Shannon entropy normalized by log2 of the number of productive unique sequences. Public and private clones were assessed among the 100 most prevalent clones of each patient and control. Susac-specific clones were defined as absent from healthy and MS cohorts, over a thousand published viral clones and other ImmuneACCESS disease sequences. The public reads were reanalyzed by TCRdb: fastp trimming at Q25, MiXCR alignment, in-frame beta chains only. Merged by CDR3 protein, the rows form single entries marked with the most common genes and DNA. TCRdb's processing, not the authors' own work, is the source of the V and J calls. The sample table shows some 180,000 distinct CDR3 sequences, and about 94% are seen once. The ten most abundant clones make up 0.095% to 0.1% of the sample.

What the research found in general, with its limitations: In the CD4+ T cell repertoire of Susac syndrome patients, clonal expansion was not detected. The TCR sequencing and HLA analysis was acknowledged to have included a relatively small number of individuals.

Peripheral blood CD8+ and CD4+ T cells from healthy donors, Susac syndrome patients and multiple sclerosis patients were profiled using high-throughput TCR beta sequencing. The Susac syndrome patients fulfilled recently defined diagnostic criteria for definite or probable disease. Bulk CD8+ and CD4+ T cells were purified by magnetic negative isolation, while CD8+ TEMRA cells were enriched using FACS. Blood was drawn into EDTA tubes, processed within 24 hours, and PBMCs were isolated by density gradient centrifugation. PBMCs intended for TCR sequencing were cryopreserved in liquid nitrogen and thawed later in a water bath at 37 degrees C. A purity of at least 90% was achieved for sorted or isolated CD4+, CD8+ and CD8+ TEMRA cells. This sequence was found in a human donor with Susac syndrome. Sequencing used CD4+ T cells from PBMCs.

The bases are TGCAGTGCCCTAGGAACCGGGACGTATAATTCACCCCTCCACTTT. Translated, this is CSALGTGTYNSPLHF. This chain joins TRBV20-1 to TRBJ1-6; possibly the D gene is TRBD1, per 5 matching bases. The CDR3 goes from the cysteine to the phenylalanine over 15 residues. The DNA shown is the 45-base CDR3, in frame from base 1. Based on the germline V gene (reference sequence), the CDR1 and CDR2 sequences are DFQATT and SNEGSKA. V is pared back by 6 bases and J by 4 bases, with 16 bases lying between the germline termini.